This note documents a single T cell receptor beta chain sequence. This clone appeared a single time. The antigen this receptor binds is unknown. Nothing much larger sits one base from this clone, and base qualities are not available. The sample comes from a study of long-term antiretroviral therapy in people with HIV (dated 2022 in TCRdb). Regarding the complete study: The earliest samples were collected about a decade before the 2015 WHO recommendation for immediate ART, when ART was typically delayed until CD4 counts fell. A retrospective serial study tested whether changes in peripheral blood TRB repertoire composition and diversity were associated with ART initiation and durable HIV suppression. A total of 192 cryopreserved PBMC samples were contributed to the cohort by 30 adults with confirmed HIV infection, with samples collected serially over a mean of roughly six years (range 1-12). About 40% of the 30 participants with HIV were female. No cross-contamination during QIAcube processing was seen in test extractions of a monoclonal T-cell line run alongside 33 polyclonal samples. General conclusions and limits of the study: CDR3 length ranges in HIV repertoires were narrower than in controls, and network structure suggested an antigen-experienced repertoire with only a slight naive shift after ART. Limited PBMC availability meant only the TCR beta chain was sequenced, without alpha chain pairing. The samples span the years 2004 to 2017, and the ART regimens used may be less effective than current regimens. A significant increase in TRB diversity was found to be associated with ART initiation, although TRB diversity was observed to remain significantly below that of transplant donor controls even after long-term ART. Expanded TRB clones identified before ART initiation dominated the repertoire across all time points, though the dominance fluctuated and decreased in many PLHIV after ART. No data were available on ART adherence, viral resistance or therapy changes, limiting inferences about post-ART repertoire changes. Unsorted PBMC were profiled instead of sorted CD4+ and CD8+ T cells because pre-ART samples had limited cell numbers.

Participants were included only if at least one PBMC sample before ART initiation and at least two post-ART samples were available. All participants with HIV were treated in the United States of America. Before DNA extraction, cryopreserved samples of 1-10 million PBMC were thawed and then washed. At the time of the earliest PBMC sample, participants with HIV were aged between roughly 20 and 54 years. PBMC samples were contributed by each participant from 1-4 timepoints before ART initiation and 2-8 timepoints after ART initiation, with a median of 7 samples. For every participant, serial HIV viral load, CD4+ T-cell count, ART history and demographic data were obtained. A Qiagen kit on a QIAcube was used to extract genomic DNA from unsorted PBMC, with samples processed in batches of 12. The immunoSEQ hsTCRB v3.0 assay was used at survey level resolution for TRB variable region sequencing. The target sequencing depth for TRB was roughly 40,000-50,000 T-cell genomes per sample. TRB libraries were pooled and sequenced on an Illumina MiSeq using a v3 150-cycle kit. The paper's processing steps were these. Repertoire analysis was run in R within a reproducible Nextflow workflow that covered QC, data transformation and analysis. Custom analyses were implemented in LymphoSeq2, an R package for AIRR-Seq data exploration. Several samples that yielded fewer than 5000 total TRB sequences were excluded, so that approximately 170 HIV repertoires were analyzed. Among the roughly 190 retained HIV repertoires, 55 to 65 were collected before ART initiation and around 130 after ART initiation. Each repertoire was downsampled to 5000 TRB nucleotide sequences, and summary statistics were averaged across 100 downsampling iterations. Only TRB sequences with CDR3 regions of at least seven amino acids were retained for analysis. A Shannon entropy-derived clonality score and the Gini coefficient were used to measure diversity. In repertoire networks, the top 5000 CDR3 amino acid sequences were linked whenever an edit distance of one separated two sequences. For TRB CDR3 amino acid sequences, GLIPH2 was used to predict antigen specificity groups and MHC restriction. CDR3 amino acid sequences were matched against VDJdb and McPAS-TCR to flag known CMV, EBV, HIV or tissue antigen associations. Pre-ART, post-ART and control groups were compared with Wilcoxon signed-rank tests and Holm-Bonferroni correction. The table comes from immuneACCESS by way of TCRdb, which keeps in-frame sequences with V and J called. Part of the clones is missing from these tables; in studies checked, under half for an unresolved V gene and the rest for unknown reasons. The DNA was the basis for D and trimming; V, J and clone size are from that table. The sample data list about 16,000 clones, and approximately 87% of these were observed just once. The ten largest clones add up to 12% of the sample.

Inclusive of the bounding cysteine and phenylalanine, the CDR3 is 16 residues long. The only DNA kept is the CDR3, 48 bases in frame from the first base. V loses 2 bases, J loses 5 bases, and the germline ends lie 16 bases apart. The germline V gene encodes CDR1 SGHTA and CDR2 FQGNSA. The specimen comprised unsorted PBMCs, sampled 0.7 years before starting antiretroviral therapy. The rearranged segments are TRBV7-2 and TRBJ1-5, and perhaps TRBD1 as D gene, on 5 matching bases. This TCR was recovered from a man over 45 with HIV. The DNA is as follows: TGTGCCAGCAGCTTACCCGGGCTAAGGGGACATCAGCCCCAGCATTTT. Translated, it gives CASSLPGLRGHQPQHF.